The following is a T cell receptor (beta chain) sequence with its context. As yet, its antigen is unknown. The entry originates in a study of blood T cells in healthy people across ages. Study as a whole: The template switching approach captured approximately one barcoded beta molecule for every two T cells.

Together with a sample-barcoded 5' primer, a J-beta primer mix was included in a second PCR lasting roughly 7 to 11 cycles. Using its own MiXCR run on the 5' RACE reads, TCRdb lists one record per CDR3 protein. This sample has about 1.1 million distinct CDR3 sequences, with 35% to 40% found just once. Findings and caveats of the study: Diversity estimates drawn from one million T cells were deemed underestimates. PBMCs were not sorted, which prevented a conclusive comparison of naive versus antigen-experienced cells. Diversity of TCR beta per million T cells declined in a roughly linear way with age.

The CDR3 extends over 15 amino acids. V was shortened by 5 bases and J by 4 bases, with 17 bases between the two germline ends. The sequence was collected from a man younger than 30 in good health. This chain joins TRBV12-3 or TRBV12-4 and TRBJ2-5, with a possible D match to TRBD1 (6 bases). The sample taken for sequencing was blood. The CDR3 DNA follows: TGTGCCAGCAGTCCAACAGGGAATGGGGGAGAGACCCAGTACTTC. This sequence encodes CASSPTGNGGETQYF.